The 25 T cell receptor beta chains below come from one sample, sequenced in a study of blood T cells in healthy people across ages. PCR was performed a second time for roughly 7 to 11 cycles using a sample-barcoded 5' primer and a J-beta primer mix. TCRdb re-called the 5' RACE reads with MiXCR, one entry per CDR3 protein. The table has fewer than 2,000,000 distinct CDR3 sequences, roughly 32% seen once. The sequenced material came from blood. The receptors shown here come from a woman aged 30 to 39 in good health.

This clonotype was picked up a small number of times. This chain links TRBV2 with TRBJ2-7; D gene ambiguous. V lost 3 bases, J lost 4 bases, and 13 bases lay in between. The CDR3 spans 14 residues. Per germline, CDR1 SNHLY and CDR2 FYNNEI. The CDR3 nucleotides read TGTGCCAGCAGTGAGACCCAGACGGTTTACGAGCAGTACTTC. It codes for CASSETQTVYEQYF.

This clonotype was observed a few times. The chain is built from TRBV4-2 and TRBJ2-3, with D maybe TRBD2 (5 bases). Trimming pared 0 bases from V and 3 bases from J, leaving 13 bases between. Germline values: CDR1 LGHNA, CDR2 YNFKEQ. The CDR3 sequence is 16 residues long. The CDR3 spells CASSQDSGGATDTQYF. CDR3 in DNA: TGTGCCAGCAGCCAAGATTCAGGAGGTGCGACAGATACGCAGTATTTT.

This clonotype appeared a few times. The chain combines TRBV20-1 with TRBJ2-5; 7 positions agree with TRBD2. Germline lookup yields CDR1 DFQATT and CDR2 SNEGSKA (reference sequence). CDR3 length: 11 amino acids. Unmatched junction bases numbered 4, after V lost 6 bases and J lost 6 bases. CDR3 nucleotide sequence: TGCAGTGCCAGCGGGGAAAAGACCCAGTACTTC. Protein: CSASGEKTQYF.

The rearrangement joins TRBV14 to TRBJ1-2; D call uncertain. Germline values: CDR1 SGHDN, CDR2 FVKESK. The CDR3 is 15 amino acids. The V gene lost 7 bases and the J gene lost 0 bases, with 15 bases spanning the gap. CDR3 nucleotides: TGTGCCAGCAACCCAAAGGCGGGCTCTAACTATGGCTACACCTTC. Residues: CASNPKAGSNYGYTF.

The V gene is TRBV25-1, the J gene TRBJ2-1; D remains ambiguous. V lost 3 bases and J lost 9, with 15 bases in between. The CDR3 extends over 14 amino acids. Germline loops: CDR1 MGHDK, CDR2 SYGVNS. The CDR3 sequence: CASSEGLESTEQFF. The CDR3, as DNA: TGTGCCAGCAGTGAGGGATTAGAGTCTACTGAGCAGTTCTTC.

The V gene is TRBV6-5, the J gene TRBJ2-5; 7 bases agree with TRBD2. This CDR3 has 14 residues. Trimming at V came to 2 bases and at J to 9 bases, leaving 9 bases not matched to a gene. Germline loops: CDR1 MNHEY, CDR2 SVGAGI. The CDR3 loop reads CASSYATSTKAQYF. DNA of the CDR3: TGTGCCAGCAGTTACGCGACTAGCACGAAAGCCCAGTACTTC.

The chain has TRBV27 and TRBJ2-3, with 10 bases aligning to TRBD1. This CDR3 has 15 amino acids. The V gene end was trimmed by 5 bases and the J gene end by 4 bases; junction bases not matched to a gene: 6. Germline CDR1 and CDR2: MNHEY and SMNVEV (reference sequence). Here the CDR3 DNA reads TGTGCCAGCAGTCCCCGGACAGGGGGGCCAGATACGCAGTATTTT. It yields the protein CASSPRTGGPDTQYF.

The CDR3 spells CASSPTGNAGANVLTF. The CDR3 DNA reads TGTGCCAGCAGCCCCACAGGGAATGCTGGGGCCAACGTCCTGACTTTC. The chain links TRBV9 to TRBJ2-6; D may be TRBD1 (6 bases). CDR3 size: 16 residues. Germline CDR1 reads SGDLS; CDR2 reads YYNGEE. Trimming cost V 4 bases and J 2 bases, with 13 bases left between them.

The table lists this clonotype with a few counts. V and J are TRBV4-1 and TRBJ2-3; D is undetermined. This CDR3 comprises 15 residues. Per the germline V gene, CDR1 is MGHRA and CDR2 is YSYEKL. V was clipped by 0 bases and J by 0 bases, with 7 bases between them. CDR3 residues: CASSQDTWSTDTQYF. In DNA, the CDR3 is TGCGCCAGCAGCCAAGATACTTGGAGCACAGATACGCAGTATTTT.

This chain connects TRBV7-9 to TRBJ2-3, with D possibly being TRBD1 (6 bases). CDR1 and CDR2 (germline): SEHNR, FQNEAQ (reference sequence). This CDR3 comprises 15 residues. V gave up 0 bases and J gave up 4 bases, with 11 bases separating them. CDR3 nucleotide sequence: TGTGCCAGCAGCTTAGCGAGGGGGACCGCAGATACGCAGTATTTT. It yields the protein CASSLARGTADTQYF.

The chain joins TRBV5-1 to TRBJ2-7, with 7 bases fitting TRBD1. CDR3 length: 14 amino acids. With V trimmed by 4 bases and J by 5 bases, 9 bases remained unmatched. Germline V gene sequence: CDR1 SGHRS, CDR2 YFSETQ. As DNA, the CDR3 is TGCGCCAGCAGCCCAAGGACAGGAGCGGACGAGCAGTACTTC. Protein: CASSPRTGADEQYF.

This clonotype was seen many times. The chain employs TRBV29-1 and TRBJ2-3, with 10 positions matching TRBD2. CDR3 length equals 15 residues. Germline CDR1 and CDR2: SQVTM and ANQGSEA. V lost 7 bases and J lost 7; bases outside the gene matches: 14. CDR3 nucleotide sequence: TGCAGCGGCGAGACGGAGCGGGGGGGCGGTTATACGCAGTATTTT. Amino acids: CSGETERGGGYTQYF.

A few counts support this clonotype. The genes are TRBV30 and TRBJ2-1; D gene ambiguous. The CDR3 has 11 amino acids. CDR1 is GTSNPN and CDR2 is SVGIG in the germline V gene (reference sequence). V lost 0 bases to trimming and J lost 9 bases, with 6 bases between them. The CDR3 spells CAWSVSREQFF. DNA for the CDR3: TGTGCCTGGAGTGTCAGCCGTGAGCAGTTCTTC.

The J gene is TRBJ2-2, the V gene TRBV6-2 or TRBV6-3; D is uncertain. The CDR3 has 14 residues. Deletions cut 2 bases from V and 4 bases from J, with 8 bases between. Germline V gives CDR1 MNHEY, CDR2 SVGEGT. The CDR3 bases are TGTGCCAGCAGTTACGGCGCTAGCACCGGGGAGCTGTTTTTT. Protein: CASSYGASTGELFF.

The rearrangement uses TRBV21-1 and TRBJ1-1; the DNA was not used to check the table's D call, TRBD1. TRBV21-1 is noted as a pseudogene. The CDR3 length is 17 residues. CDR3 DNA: TGTGCCAGCAGCAAAGGCGGACAGGCCAAGAGGAACACTGAAGCTTTCTTT. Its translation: CASSKGGQAKRNTEAFF.

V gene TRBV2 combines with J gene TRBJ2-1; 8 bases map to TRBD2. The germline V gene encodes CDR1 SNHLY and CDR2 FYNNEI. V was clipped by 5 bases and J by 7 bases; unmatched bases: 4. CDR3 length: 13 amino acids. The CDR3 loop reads CASSREGGNEQFF. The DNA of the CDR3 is TGTGCCAGCAGTCGGGAGGGCGGGAATGAGCAGTTCTTC.

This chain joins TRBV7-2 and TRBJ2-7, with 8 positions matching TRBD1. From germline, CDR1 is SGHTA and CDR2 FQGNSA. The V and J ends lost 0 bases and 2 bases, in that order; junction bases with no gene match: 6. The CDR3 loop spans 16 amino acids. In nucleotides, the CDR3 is TGTGCCAGCAGCTTAGCCCGGGACAGGTTTACCTACGAGCAGTACTTC. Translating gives CASSLARDRFTYEQYF.

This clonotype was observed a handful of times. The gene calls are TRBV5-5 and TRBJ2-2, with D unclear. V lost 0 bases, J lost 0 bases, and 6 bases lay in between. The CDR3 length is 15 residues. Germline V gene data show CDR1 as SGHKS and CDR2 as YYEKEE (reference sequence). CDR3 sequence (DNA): TGTGCCAGCAGCTTGGACTATTCGAACACCGGGGAGCTGTTTTTT. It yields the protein CASSLDYSNTGELFF. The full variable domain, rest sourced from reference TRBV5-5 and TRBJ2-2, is DAGVTQSPTHLIKTRGQQVTLRCSPISGHKSVSWYQQVLGQGPQFIFQYYEKEERGRGNFPDRFSARQFPNYSSELNVNALLLGDSALYLCASSLDYSNTGELFFGEGSRLTVL.

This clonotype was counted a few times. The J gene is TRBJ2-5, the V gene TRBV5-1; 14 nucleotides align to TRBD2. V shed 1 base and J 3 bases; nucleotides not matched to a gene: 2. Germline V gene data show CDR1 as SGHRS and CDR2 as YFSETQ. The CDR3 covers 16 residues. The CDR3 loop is CASSLRTSGGKETQYF. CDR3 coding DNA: TGCGCCAGCAGCTTGAGGACTAGCGGGGGGAAAGAGACCCAGTACTTC.

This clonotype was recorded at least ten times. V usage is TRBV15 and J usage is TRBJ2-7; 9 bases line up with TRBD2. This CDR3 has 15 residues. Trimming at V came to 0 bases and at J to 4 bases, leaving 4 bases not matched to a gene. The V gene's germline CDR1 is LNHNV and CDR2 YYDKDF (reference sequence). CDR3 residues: CATSRDRGGGYEQYF. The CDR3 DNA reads TGTGCCACCAGCAGAGATCGCGGGGGGGGATACGAGCAGTACTTC.

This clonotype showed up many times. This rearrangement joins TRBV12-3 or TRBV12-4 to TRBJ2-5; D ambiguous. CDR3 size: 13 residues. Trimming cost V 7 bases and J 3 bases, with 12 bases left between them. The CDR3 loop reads CASTRLGEETQYF. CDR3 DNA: TGTGCCAGCACCAGGCTAGGCGAAGAGACCCAGTACTTC.

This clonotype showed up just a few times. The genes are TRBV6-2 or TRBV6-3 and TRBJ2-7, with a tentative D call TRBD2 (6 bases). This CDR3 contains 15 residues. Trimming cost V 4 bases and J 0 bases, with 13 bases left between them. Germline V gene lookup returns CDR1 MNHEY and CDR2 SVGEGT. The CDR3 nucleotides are TGTGCCAGCAGTTGGGGGACCGGGAGCTCCTACGAGCAGTACTTC. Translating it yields CASSWGTGSSYEQYF.

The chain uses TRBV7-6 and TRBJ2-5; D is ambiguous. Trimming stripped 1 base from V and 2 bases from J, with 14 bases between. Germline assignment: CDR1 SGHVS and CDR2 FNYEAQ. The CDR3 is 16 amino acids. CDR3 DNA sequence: TGTGCCAGCAGCTTAGTAGTGGCAGAAGTACAAGAGACCCAGTACTTC. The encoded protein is CASSLVVAEVQETQYF.

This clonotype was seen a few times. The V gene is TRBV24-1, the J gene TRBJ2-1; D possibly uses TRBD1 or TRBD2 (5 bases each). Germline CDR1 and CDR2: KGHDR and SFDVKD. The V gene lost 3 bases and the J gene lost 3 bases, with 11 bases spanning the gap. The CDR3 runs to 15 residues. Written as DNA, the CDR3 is TGTGCCACCAGTGATCCCCGGGACGACTACAATGAGCAGTTCTTC. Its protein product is CATSDPRDDYNEQFF.

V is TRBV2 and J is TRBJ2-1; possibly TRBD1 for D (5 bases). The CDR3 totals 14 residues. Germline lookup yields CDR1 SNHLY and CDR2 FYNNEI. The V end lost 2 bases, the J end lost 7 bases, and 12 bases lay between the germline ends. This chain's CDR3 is CASSEPGRVNEQFF. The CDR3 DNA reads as TGTGCCAGCAGTGAACCTGGCAGGGTAAATGAGCAGTTCTTC. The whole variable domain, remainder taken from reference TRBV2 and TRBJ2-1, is EPEVTQTPSHQVTQMGQEVILRCVPISNHLYFYWYRQILGQKVEFLVSFYNNEISEKSEIFDDQFSVERPDGSNFTLKIRSTKLEDSAMYFCASSEPGRVNEQFFGPGTRLTVL.